The 21 T cell receptor beta chains presented below share a single source sample, sequenced in a study of T cells in tuberculosis. Thawed, overnight-rested PBMC were stained with GMM-loaded CD1B tetramer, viability dye and anti-CD3, then sorted. C32 glucose monomycolate from Rhodococcus equi was loaded onto the CD1B tetramers. The assay was immunoSEQ multiplex PCR, and TCRdb's table has in-frame clones only and misses some. The table has about 58,000 clones, roughly 87% seen once. Sequences were obtained from CD1b-GMM tetramer-negative cells sorted from PBMCs. These receptors all come from an adult woman with latent tuberculosis.

The chain couples TRBV2 to TRBJ1-4; 11 bases line up with TRBD1. The V segment lost 11 bases and the J segment 8 bases; nucleotides outside the gene matches: 4. This CDR3 comprises 12 residues. Germline V gene lookup returns CDR1 SNHLY and CDR2 FYNNEI. Here the CDR3 reads CAGQGANEKLFF. CDR3 nucleotide sequence: TGTGCCGGACAGGGGGCCAACGAAAAACTGTTTTTT.

CDR3 nucleotides: TGTGCCAGCAGCCAAGTGGGGACAATTTACGAGCAGTACTTC. This codes for CASSQVGTIYEQYF. The chain links TRBV14 to TRBJ2-7; D may be TRBD1 (6 bases). The CDR3 consists of 14 residues. Germline CDR1 reads SGHDN; CDR2 reads FVKESK. V was trimmed by 1 base and J by 4 bases, leaving 11 bases between them.

The gene calls are TRBV4-3 and TRBJ2-3; D is perhaps TRBD2 (7 bases). This CDR3 contains 15 residues. The germline V gene encodes CDR1 LGHNA and CDR2 YSLEER. The V end lost 3 bases, the J end lost 1 base, and 11 bases lay between the germline ends. Here the CDR3 reads CASSHSGGRTDTQYF. CDR3 coding DNA: TGCGCCAGCAGCCATTCGGGGGGCCGCACAGATACGCAGTATTTT.

The V gene is TRBV2, the J gene TRBJ2-7; the match to TRBD2 covers 9 bases. Looked up from germline, CDR1 is SNHLY and CDR2 is FYNNEI. This CDR3 spans 16 amino acids. J lost 0 bases, V lost 6 bases, and 9 bases had no gene match. The CDR3 nucleotides read TGTGCCAGCAGCCCGACTAGCGGAACAACCTCCTACGAGCAGTACTTC. Translation gives CASSPTSGTTSYEQYF.

V and J are TRBV5-5 and TRBJ2-1, with 9 bases lining up with TRBD2. Germline V gene data show CDR1 as SGHKS and CDR2 as YYEKEE (reference sequence). The CDR3 length is 15 residues. V shed 2 bases and J 2 bases; nucleotides not matched to a gene: 2. CDR3 in amino acids: CASSFLAGAYNEQFF. CDR3 coding DNA: TGTGCCAGCAGCTTTTTAGCGGGAGCCTACAATGAGCAGTTCTTC.

V and J are TRBV30 and TRBJ1-1, with unresolved D. The CDR3 sequence is 11 residues long. Germline-derived CDR1 and CDR2 are GTSNPN and SVGIG (reference sequence). The V end was cut by 2 bases, the J end by 4 bases, with 5 bases between. In DNA form, the CDR3 reads TGTGCCTGGAGTTATCTCACTGAAGCTTTCTTT. Its protein is CAWSYLTEAFF.

The chain recombines TRBV27 with TRBJ2-1, with no clear D. The length of the CDR3 is 13 residues. Trimming left V 6 bases short and J 8 bases short, with 14 bases between. The germline gives CDR1 MNHEY, CDR2 SMNVEV (reference sequence). The CDR3 spells CASRAPPRDEQFF. The CDR3 nucleotides read TGTGCCAGCAGGGCTCCCCCCCGGGATGAGCAGTTCTTC.

The J gene is TRBJ2-1, the V gene TRBV29-1; 8 nucleotides line up with TRBD1. The CDR3 covers 14 residues. The germline V gene has CDR1 SQVTM and CDR2 ANQGSEA. V lost 7 bases and J lost 7; bases outside the gene matches: 12. The CDR3 nucleotides are TGCAGCGCCACGGGGCCAGGGGGCATGAATGAGCAGTTCTTC. Amino acid sequence: CSATGPGGMNEQFF.

V and J are TRBV4-2 and TRBJ2-3; 12 positions agree with TRBD2. V was pared by 1 base and J by 5 bases, with 7 bases of the junction left unmatched. CDR1 and CDR2 from the germline V gene are LGHNA and YNFKEQ. There are 17 residues in the CDR3. CDR3 coding DNA: TGTGCCAGCAGCCAAGTTTATAGGACTAGCGGGGTAGATACGCAGTATTTT. As protein: CASSQVYRTSGVDTQYF.

The chain has TRBV7-9 and TRBJ1-1; D remains ambiguous. The CDR3 spans 12 residues. Germline V CDR1 and CDR2: SEHNR, FQNEAQ (reference sequence). The germline V and J ends were trimmed by 6 bases and 7 bases, with 12 bases remaining between them. CDR3 in DNA: TGTGCCAGCAGTGACCCGGCGGGTGAAGCTTTCTTT. It specifies CASSDPAGEAFF.

This clone was seen only once. The V gene is TRBV11-3, the J gene TRBJ2-1; 7 bases agree with TRBD1. Per the germline V gene, CDR1 is SGHNT and CDR2 is YENEEA. V shed 5 bases and J 0 bases; nucleotides not matched to a gene: 10. This CDR3 has 17 residues. CDR3 amino acids: CASSRGTAQSSYNEQFF. DNA for the CDR3: TGTGCCAGCAGCCGAGGGACAGCGCAGAGCTCCTACAATGAGCAGTTCTTC.

This clone was seen a single time. V and J are TRBV6-5 and TRBJ1-2; D is undetermined. This CDR3 comprises 15 residues. The V gene lost 2 bases and the J gene lost 4 bases, with 14 bases spanning the gap. The V gene's germline CDR1 is MNHEY and CDR2 SVGAGI. DNA of the CDR3: TGTGCCAGCAGTTACATTCATATGGGAGTCTATGGCTACACCTTC. This translates into CASSYIHMGVYGYTF.

The CDR3, as DNA: TGCGCCAGCAGTGAGAGTAGGGGTCTCGGCTATGGCTACACCTTC. This codes for CASSESRGLGYGYTF. The rearrangement joins TRBV10-2 to TRBJ1-2, with D possibly TRBD1 on 5 matching bases. Germline lookup yields CDR1 WSHSY and CDR2 SAAADI. This CDR3 spans 15 amino acids. Trimming left V 2 bases short and J 4 bases short, with 14 bases between.

The V and J genes are TRBV28 and TRBJ2-7; D perhaps matches TRBD1 (5 bases). The V gene lost 8 bases and the J gene lost 3 bases, with 11 bases spanning the gap. The CDR3 runs 12 residues. Germline V lookup: CDR1 MDHEN, CDR2 SYDVKM. As DNA, the CDR3 is TGTGCCAGCGGATGGCAGGGCTACGAGCAGTACTTC. This gives the protein CASGWQGYEQYF.

The chain recombines TRBV19 with TRBJ1-5; a possible D gene is TRBD1 (5 bases). The CDR3 spans 16 residues. Germline V gives CDR1 LNHDA, CDR2 SQIVND (reference sequence). The germline V and J ends were trimmed by 3 bases and 0 bases, with 12 bases remaining between them. CDR3 nucleotides: TGTGCCAGTAGTATTGACCCAGGGCGTAGCAATCAGCCCCAGCATTTT. Its translation: CASSIDPGRSNQPQHF.

This clone occurred once. The V and J genes are TRBV5-1 and TRBJ2-5; D remains ambiguous. The J call may be wrong; the DNA end is better matched by TRBJ2-7. This CDR3 region has 15 residues. Germline V gene lookup returns CDR1 SGHRS and CDR2 YFSETQ. The CDR3 here is CASSSGGLPPGEQYF. CDR3 in DNA: TGCGCCAGCAGCTCCGGCGGTCTCCCTCCCGGCGAGCAGTACTTC.

The chain is built from TRBV7-9 and TRBJ1-1; D gene unclear. Germline assignment: CDR1 SEHNR and CDR2 FQNEAQ (reference sequence). This CDR3 comprises 15 residues. Trimming shortened V by 4 bases and J by 1 base, and 13 bases separated the two germline ends. DNA of the CDR3: TGTGCCAGCAGCTGGGCCAGCGAGGGGAACACTGAAGCTTTCTTT. It encodes CASSWASEGNTEAFF.

The V and J genes are TRBV2 and TRBJ2-3, with 11 bases matching TRBD2. V lost 5 bases and J lost 6; bases outside the gene matches: 10. The CDR3 loop spans 16 amino acids. Germline CDR1 reads SNHLY; CDR2 reads FYNNEI. CDR3 bases: TGTGCCAGCAGTCGCGGTCTAGCGGGAGGAACGGATACGCAGTATTTT. This codes for CASSRGLAGGTDTQYF. The variable domain in full, completed from reference TRBV2 and TRBJ2-3, reads EPEVTQTPSHQVTQMGQEVILRCVPISNHLYFYWYRQILGQKVEFLVSFYNNEISEKSEIFDDQFSVERPDGSNFTLKIRSTKLEDSAMYFCASSRGLAGGTDTQYFGPGTRLTVL.

The chain links TRBV6-6 to TRBJ2-7; 10 positions match TRBD2. Germline V gives CDR1 MNHNY, CDR2 SVGAGI (reference sequence). V was pared by 3 bases and J by 4 bases, with 6 bases of the junction left unmatched. The CDR3 is 15 residues long. CDR3: CASSYLTSGMYEQYF. The CDR3, as DNA: TGTGCCAGCAGTTATCTTACTAGCGGGATGTACGAGCAGTACTTC.

This clone has only one observation. The chain employs TRBV5-4 and TRBJ1-5, with 7 bases identical to TRBD1. The germline V gene encodes CDR1 SGHNT and CDR2 YYREEE (reference sequence). V gave up 1 base and J gave up 2 bases; unmatched junction bases: 3. The CDR3 contains 15 residues. CDR3 protein: CASSLRGTGNQPQHF. The CDR3, as DNA: TGTGCCAGCAGCTTGCGCGGGACAGGCAATCAGCCCCAGCATTTT.

The chain has TRBV2 and TRBJ1-2, with 8 bases identical to TRBD1. CDR1 is SNHLY, CDR2 FYNNEI, per germline. The CDR3 extends over 14 amino acids. After removal of 7 bases from V and 4 bases from J, the junction contained 8 bases not matched to a gene. In DNA, the CDR3 is TGTGCCAGCATCCCGGGACAGGACTTCTATGGCTACACCTTC. Translating gives CASIPGQDFYGYTF. The variable domain in full, with the rest retrieved from reference TRBV2 and TRBJ1-2, is EPEVTQTPSHQVTQMGQEVILRCVPISNHLYFYWYRQILGQKVEFLVSFYNNEISEKSEIFDDQFSVERPDGSNFTLKIRSTKLEDSAMYFCASIPGQDFYGYTFGSGTRLTVV.